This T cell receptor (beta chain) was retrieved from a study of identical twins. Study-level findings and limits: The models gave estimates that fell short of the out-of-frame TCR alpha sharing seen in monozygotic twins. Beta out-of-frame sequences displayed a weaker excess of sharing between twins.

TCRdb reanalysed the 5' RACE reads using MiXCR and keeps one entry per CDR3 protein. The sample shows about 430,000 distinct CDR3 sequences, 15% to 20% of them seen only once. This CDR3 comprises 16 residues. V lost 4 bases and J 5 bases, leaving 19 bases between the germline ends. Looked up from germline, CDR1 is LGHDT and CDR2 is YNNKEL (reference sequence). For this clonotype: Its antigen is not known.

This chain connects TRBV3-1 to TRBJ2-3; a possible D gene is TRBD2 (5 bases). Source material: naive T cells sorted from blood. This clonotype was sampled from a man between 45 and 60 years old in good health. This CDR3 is CASSRWDGLRKDTQYF. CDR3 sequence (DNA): TGTGCCAGCAGCCGTTGGGATGGACTGCGTAAAGATACGCAGTATTTT.